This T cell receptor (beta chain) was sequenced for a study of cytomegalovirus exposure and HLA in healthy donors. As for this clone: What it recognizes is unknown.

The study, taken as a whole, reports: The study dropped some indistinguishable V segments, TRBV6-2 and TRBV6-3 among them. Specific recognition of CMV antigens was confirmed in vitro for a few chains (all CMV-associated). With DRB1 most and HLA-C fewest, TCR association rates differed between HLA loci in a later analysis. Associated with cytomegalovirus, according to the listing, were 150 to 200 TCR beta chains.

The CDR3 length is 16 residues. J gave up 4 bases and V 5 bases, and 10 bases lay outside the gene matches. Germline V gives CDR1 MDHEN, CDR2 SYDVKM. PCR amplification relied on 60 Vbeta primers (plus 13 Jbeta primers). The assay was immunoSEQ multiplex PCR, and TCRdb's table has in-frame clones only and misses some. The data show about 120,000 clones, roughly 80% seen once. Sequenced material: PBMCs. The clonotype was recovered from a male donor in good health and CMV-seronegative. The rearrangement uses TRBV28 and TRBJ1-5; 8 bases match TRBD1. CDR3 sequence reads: CASSLPPTGGNQPQHF. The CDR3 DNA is TGTGCCAGCAGTCTGCCGCCTACAGGGGGTAATCAGCCCCAGCATTTT.